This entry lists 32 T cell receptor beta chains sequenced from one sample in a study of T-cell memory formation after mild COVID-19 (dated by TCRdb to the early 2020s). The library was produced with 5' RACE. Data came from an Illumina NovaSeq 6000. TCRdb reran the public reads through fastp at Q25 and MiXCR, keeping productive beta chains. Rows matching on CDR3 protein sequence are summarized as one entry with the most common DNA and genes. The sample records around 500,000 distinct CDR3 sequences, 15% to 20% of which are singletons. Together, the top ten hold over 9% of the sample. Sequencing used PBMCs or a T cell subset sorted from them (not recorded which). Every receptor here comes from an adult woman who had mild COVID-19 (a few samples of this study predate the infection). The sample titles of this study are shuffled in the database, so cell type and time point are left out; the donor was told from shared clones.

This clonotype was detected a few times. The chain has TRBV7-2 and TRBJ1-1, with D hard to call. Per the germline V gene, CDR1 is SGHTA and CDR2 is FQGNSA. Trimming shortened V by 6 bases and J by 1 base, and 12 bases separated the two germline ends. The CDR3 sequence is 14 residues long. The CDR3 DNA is TGTGCCAGCAGGAAGGACGGCCGGAACACTGAAGCTTTCTTT. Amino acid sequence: CASRKDGRNTEAFF.

The CDR3 reads CASSPLGMNTEAFF. For the CDR3, the DNA is TGTGCCAGCTCACCCTTAGGGATGAACACTGAAGCTTTCTTT. The chain combines TRBV18 with TRBJ1-1; D call uncertain. Per germline, CDR1 KGHSH and CDR2 LQKENI. Trimming took 3 bases from V and 0 from J, leaving 8 bases between them. There are 14 residues in the CDR3.

CDR3 DNA: TGTGCCAGCAGCTGGGGGGCCGGGACTAGCGGAACTAGCACAGATACGCAGTATTTT. This codes for CASSWGAGTSGTSTDTQYF. The rearrangement links TRBV7-2 to TRBJ2-3; 11 bases fit TRBD2. Germline V gene lookup returns CDR1 SGHTA and CDR2 FQGNSA. V shed 4 bases and J 0 bases; nucleotides not matched to a gene: 12. The CDR3 spans 19 residues.

Written as DNA, the CDR3 is TGTGCCAGCAGCCAAGAATTGACAGGGCTGAACACTGAAGCTTTCTTT. Encoded protein: CASSQELTGLNTEAFF. The genes are TRBV9 and TRBJ1-1, with 7 bases identical to TRBD1. The CDR3 covers 16 residues. Per the germline V gene, CDR1 is SGDLS and CDR2 is YYNGEE. The junction had 9 bases not matched to a gene; V was cut back by 4 bases and J by 0 bases.

This CDR3 reads CSARDSGGLYEQYF. For the CDR3, the DNA is TGCAGTGCTAGAGATAGCGGGGGGTTATACGAGCAGTACTTC. V is TRBV20-1 and J is TRBJ2-7; 10 nucleotides match TRBD2. With 0 bases clipped from V and 4 bases from J, the junction kept 3 bases outside the gene matches. Germline loops: CDR1 DFQATT, CDR2 SNEGSKA (reference sequence). This CDR3 spans 14 amino acids.

CDR3 protein: CASSRDLSNQPQHF. The DNA for the CDR3 is TGTGCCAGCAGCCGGGATCTTAGCAATCAGCCCCAGCATTTT. The chain has TRBV6-6 and TRBJ1-5; no reliable D call. CDR1 MNHNY and CDR2 SVGAGI come from the germline V gene (reference sequence). CDR3 size: 14 residues. V was shortened by 6 bases and J by 0 bases, with 9 bases between the two germline ends.

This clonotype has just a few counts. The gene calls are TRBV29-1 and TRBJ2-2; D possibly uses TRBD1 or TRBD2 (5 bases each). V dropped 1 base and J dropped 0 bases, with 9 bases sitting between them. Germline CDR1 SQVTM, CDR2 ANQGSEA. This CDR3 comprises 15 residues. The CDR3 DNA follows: TGCAGCGTTGAAGGAGGGACCGCGAACACCGGGGAGCTGTTTTTT. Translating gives CSVEGGTANTGELFF.

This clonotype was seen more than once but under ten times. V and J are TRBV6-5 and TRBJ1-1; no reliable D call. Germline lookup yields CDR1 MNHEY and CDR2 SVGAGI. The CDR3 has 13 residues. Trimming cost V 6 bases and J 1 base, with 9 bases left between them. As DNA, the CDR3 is TGTGCCAGCAGCTCCTCCAGGAACACTGAAGCTTTCTTT. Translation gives CASSSSRNTEAFF.

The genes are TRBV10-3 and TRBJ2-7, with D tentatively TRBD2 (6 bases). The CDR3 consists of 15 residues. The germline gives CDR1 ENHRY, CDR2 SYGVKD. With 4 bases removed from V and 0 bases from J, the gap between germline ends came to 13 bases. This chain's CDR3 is CAISGGDGSSYEQYF. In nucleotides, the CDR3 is TGTGCCATCAGTGGGGGGGACGGCAGCTCCTACGAGCAGTACTTC.

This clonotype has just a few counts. CDR3 coding DNA: TGCGCCAGCAGCCCTCGGACACCGATGAACACTGAAGCTTTCTTT. This encodes CASSPRTPMNTEAFF. This chain uses TRBV5-1 with TRBJ1-1, with D possibly TRBD1 on 5 matching bases. Germline lookup yields CDR1 SGHRS and CDR2 YFSETQ. The CDR3 has 15 residues. The V gene lost 4 bases and the J gene lost 0 bases, with 13 bases spanning the gap. Full variable domain (rest looked up from reference TRBV5-1 and TRBJ1-1): KAGVTQTPRYLIKTRGQQVTLSCSPISGHRSVSWYQQTPGQGLQFLFEYFSETQRNKGNFPGRFSGRQFSNSRSEMNVSTLELGDSALYLCASSPRTPMNTEAFFGQGTRLTVV.

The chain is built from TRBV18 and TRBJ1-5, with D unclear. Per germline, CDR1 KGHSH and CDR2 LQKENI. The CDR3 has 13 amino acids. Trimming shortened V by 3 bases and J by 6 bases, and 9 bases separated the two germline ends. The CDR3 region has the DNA TGTGCCAGCTCACCCCCAGGCCCTCAGCCCCAGCATTTT. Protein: CASSPPGPQPQHF. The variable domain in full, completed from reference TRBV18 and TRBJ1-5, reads NAGVMQNPRHLVRRRGQEARLRCSPMKGHSHVYWYRQLPEEGLKFMVYLQKENIIDESGMPKERFSAEFPKEGPSILRIQQVVRGDSAAYFCASSPPGPQPQHFGDGTRLSIL.

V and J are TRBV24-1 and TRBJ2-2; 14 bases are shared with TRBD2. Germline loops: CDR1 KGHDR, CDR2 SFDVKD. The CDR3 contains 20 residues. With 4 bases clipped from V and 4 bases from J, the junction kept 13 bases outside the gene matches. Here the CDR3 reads CATSDTGTSGGLYGTGELFF. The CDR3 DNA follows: TGTGCCACCAGTGACACCGGGACTAGCGGGGGCCTTTACGGCACCGGGGAGCTGTTTTTT.

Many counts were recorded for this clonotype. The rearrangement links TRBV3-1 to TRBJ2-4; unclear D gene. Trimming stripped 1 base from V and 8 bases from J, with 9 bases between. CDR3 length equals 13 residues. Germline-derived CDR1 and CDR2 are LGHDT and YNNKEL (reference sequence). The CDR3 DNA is TGTGCCAGCAGCCAAGCGTGGGGTGACATTCAGTACTTC. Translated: CASSQAWGDIQYF.

The CDR3 coding sequence is TGCAGTGTGGGGGTATGGGACTACACCTTC. This encodes CSVGVWDYTF. This chain links TRBV29-1 with TRBJ1-2; tentatively, D is TRBD1 (5 bases). CDR3 length: 10 amino acids. Germline V gene lookup returns CDR1 SQVTM and CDR2 ANQGSEA. The full variable domain, in which reference TRBV29-1 and TRBJ1-2 provide the parts outside the CDR3, is SAVISQKPSRDICQRGTSLTIQCQVDSQVTMMFWYRQQPGQSLTLIATANQGSEATYESGFVIDKFPISRPNLTFSTLTVSNMSPEDSSIYLCSVGVWDYTFGSGTRLTVV.

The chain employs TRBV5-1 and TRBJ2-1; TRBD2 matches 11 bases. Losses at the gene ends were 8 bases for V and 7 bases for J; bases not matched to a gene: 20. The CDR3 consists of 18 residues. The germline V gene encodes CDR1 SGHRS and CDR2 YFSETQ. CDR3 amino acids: CASSRGVDSGRASNEQFF. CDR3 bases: TGCGCCAGTTCCAGGGGGGTGGATAGCGGGAGGGCCAGTAATGAGCAGTTCTTC.

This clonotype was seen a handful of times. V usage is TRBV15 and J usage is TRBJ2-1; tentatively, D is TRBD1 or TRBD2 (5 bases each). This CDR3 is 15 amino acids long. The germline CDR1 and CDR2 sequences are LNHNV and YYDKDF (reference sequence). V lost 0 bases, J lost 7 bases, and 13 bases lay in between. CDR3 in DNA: TGTGCCACCAGCAGAGAGGGGGTGGCAGGGAATGAGCAGTTCTTC. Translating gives CATSREGVAGNEQFF.

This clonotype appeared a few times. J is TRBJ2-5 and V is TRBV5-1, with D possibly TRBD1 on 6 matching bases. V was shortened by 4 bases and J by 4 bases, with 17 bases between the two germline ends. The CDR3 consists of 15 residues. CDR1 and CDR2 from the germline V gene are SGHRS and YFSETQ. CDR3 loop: CASSTTGLQGETQYF. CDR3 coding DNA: TGCGCCAGCAGCACAACAGGGTTACAGGGAGAGACCCAGTACTTC.

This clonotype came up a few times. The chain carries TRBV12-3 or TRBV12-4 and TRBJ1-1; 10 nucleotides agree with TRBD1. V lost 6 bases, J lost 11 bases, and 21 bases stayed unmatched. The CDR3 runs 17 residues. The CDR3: CASRPETGTGVFRGAFF. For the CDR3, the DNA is TGTGCCAGCAGACCGGAAACCGGGACAGGGGTTTTTCGGGGTGCTTTCTTT.

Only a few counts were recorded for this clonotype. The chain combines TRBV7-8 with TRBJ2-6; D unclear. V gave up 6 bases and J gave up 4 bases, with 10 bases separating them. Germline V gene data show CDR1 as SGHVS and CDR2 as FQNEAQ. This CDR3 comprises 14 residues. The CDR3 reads CASRIGSGANVLTF. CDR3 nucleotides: TGTGCCAGCAGAATCGGATCGGGGGCCAACGTCCTGACTTTC.

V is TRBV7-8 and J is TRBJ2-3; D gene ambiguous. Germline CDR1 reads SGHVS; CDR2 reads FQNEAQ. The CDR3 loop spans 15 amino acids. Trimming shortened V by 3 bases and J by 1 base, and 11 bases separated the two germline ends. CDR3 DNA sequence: TGTGCCAGCAGCTTTTTTCCTAGTGGCACAGATACGCAGTATTTT. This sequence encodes CASSFFPSGTDTQYF.

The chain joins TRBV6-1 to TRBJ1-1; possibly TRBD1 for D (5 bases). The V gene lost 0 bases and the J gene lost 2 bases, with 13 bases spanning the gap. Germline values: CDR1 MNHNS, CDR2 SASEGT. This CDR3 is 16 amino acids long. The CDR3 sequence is CASSEARGTANTEAFF. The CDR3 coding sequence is TGTGCCAGCAGTGAAGCGCGGGGGACGGCTAACACTGAAGCTTTCTTT.

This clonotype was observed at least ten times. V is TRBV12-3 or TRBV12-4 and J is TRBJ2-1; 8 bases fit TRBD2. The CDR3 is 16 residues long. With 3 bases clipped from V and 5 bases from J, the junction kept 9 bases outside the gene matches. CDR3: CASSFGAGDFHNEQFF. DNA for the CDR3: TGTGCCAGCAGTTTCGGAGCGGGAGATTTTCACAATGAGCAGTTCTTC.

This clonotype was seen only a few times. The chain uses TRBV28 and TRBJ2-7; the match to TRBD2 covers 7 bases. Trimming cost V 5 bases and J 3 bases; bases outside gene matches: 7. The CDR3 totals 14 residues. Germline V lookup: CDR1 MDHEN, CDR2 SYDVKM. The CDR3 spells CASSESGTYYEQYF. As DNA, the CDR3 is TGTGCCAGCAGTGAGAGCGGGACCTACTACGAGCAGTACTTC.

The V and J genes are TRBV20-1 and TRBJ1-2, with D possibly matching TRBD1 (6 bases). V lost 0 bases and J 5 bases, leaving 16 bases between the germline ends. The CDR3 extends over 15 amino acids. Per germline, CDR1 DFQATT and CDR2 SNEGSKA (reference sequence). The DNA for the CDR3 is TGCAGTGCTAGAGATCTTGGGGGCGGGTGGTATGGCTACACCTTC. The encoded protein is CSARDLGGGWYGYTF.

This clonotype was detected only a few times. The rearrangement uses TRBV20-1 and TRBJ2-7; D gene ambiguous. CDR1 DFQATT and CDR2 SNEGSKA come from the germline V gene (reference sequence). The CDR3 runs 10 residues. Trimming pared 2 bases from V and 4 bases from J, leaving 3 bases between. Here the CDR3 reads CSARKYEQYF. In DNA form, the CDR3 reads TGCAGTGCTAGAAAGTACGAGCAGTACTTC.

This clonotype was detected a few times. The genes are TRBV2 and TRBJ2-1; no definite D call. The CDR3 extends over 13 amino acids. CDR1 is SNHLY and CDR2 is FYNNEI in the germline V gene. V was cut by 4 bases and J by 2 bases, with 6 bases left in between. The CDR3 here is CASSGVTYNEQFF. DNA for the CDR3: TGTGCCAGCAGTGGGGTCACCTACAATGAGCAGTTCTTC.

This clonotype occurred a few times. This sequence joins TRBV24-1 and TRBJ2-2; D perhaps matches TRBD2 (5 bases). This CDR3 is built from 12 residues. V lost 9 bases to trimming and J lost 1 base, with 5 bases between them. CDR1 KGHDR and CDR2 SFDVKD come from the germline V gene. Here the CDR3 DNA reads TGTGCCACCCGGGAGAACACCGGGGAGCTGTTTTTT. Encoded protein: CATRENTGELFF.

CDR3 amino acids: CASSPPGTGSPLHF. DNA for the CDR3: TGTGCCAGCAGCCCACCGGGCACAGGTTCACCCCTCCACTTT. J is TRBJ1-6 and V is TRBV7-9; D might be TRBD1 (5 bases). The germline V gene encodes CDR1 SEHNR and CDR2 FQNEAQ (reference sequence). CDR3 length equals 14 residues. Trimming took off 5 bases at V and 9 bases at J, with 14 bases between the two ends.

CDR3: CASSYSTGNYGYTF. The CDR3 DNA reads TGTGCCAGCAGTTACTCGACAGGGAACTATGGCTACACCTTC. V and J are TRBV6-5 and TRBJ1-2, with TRBD1 identical over 7 bases. V was clipped by 0 bases and J by 2 bases; unmatched bases: 0. The V gene's germline CDR1 is MNHEY and CDR2 SVGAGI. CDR3 length: 14 residues.

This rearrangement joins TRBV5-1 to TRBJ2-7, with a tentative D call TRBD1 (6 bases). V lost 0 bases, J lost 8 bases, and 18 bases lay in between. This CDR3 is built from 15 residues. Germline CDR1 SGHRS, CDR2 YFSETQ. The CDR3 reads CASSLATGTPGKQYF. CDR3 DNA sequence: TGCGCCAGCAGCTTGGCCACCGGGACACCGGGTAAGCAGTACTTC.

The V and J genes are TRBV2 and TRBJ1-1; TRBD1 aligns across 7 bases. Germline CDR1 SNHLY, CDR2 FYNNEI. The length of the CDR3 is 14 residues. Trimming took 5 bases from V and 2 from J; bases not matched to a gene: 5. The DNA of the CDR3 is TGTGCCAGCAGTCAGGGGGGGGCCAACACTGAAGCTTTCTTT. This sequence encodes CASSQGGANTEAFF.

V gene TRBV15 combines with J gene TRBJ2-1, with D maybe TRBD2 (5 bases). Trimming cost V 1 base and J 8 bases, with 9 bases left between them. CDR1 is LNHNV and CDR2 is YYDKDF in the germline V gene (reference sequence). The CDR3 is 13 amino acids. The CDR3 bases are TGTGCCACCAGCAGAGCTGGCGGGCATGAGCAGTTCTTC. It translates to CATSRAGGHEQFF.